This T cell receptor (beta chain) was profiled in a study of metastatic and nonmetastatic thyroid tumors. J was trimmed by 5 bases and V by 0 bases; bases with no gene match: 8. Germline V gives CDR1 SGHDN, CDR2 FVKESK. This CDR3 region has 17 residues. Thyroid surgery took place with no prior treatment in any patient. TCRdb re-clonotyped the PCR reads through MiXCR. Of approximately 38,000 clones detected, roughly a quarter appear once; the ten largest clones hold 9.6%. V is TRBV14 and J is TRBJ2-4, with 9 bases aligning to TRBD2. Sequenced sample: blood. This clonotype was obtained from a female donor with papillary thyroid cancer or a benign thyroid nodule (not recorded which). Some clones in this sample may be carry-over from other donors' samples. The CDR3 DNA reads TGTGCCAGCAGCCAAGATCTCTCCGGGACTAGCCAAAACATTCAGTACTTC. It codes for CASSQDLSGTSQNIQYF. Full variable domain (missing parts from reference TRBV14 and TRBJ2-4): EAGVTQFPSHSVIEKGQTVTLRCDPISGHDNLYWYRRVMGKEIKFLLHFVKESKQDESGMPNNRFLAERTGGTYSTLKVQPAELEDSGVYFCASSQDLSGTSQNIQYFGAGTRLSVL.